This entry lists 18 T cell receptor beta chains sequenced from one sample in a study of blood T cell repertoires in COVID-19. Using immunoSEQ multiplex PCR, the repertoire was profiled, and TCRdb retains in-frame clones only, with some absent. The table shows over 90,000 clones, with 80% to 90% occurring only once. The sequencing sample was made of peripheral blood. These TCRs come from a human donor in a cohort sampled during active COVID-19.

V and J are TRBV4-3 and TRBJ2-3; perhaps TRBD1 as D (6 bases). The CDR3 is 16 residues long. Germline CDR1 reads LGHNA; CDR2 reads YSLEER. Trimming shortened V by 0 bases and J by 2 bases, and 12 bases separated the two germline ends. CDR3 loop: CASSQETGLVTDTQYF. The DNA for the CDR3 is TGCGCCAGCAGCCAAGAGACAGGTCTTGTCACAGATACGCAGTATTTT.

This clone showed up just a few times. The V and J genes are TRBV4-1 and TRBJ2-7, with TRBD2 matching 12 bases. CDR1 is MGHRA, CDR2 YSYEKL, per germline. Trimming cost V 4 bases and J 6 bases; bases outside gene matches: 7. CDR3 size: 15 residues. In DNA form, the CDR3 reads TGCGCCAGCAGCCTCCTAGCGGGGGGGCGCTCCGAGCAGTACTTC. This gives the protein CASSLLAGGRSEQYF.

V gene TRBV5-8 combines with J gene TRBJ1-1, with 7 bases aligning to TRBD1. Germline CDR1 reads SGHTS; CDR2 reads YDEGEE. The CDR3 sequence is 17 residues long. J was trimmed by 0 bases and V by 2 bases; bases with no gene match: 10. CDR3 sequence reads: CASSFIWSGQMNTEAFF. The DNA of the CDR3 is TGTGCCAGCAGCTTCATTTGGTCGGGACAGATGAACACTGAAGCTTTCTTT.

This chain joins TRBV9 and TRBJ2-3, with 7 nucleotides matching TRBD2. This CDR3 comprises 15 residues. J gave up 4 bases and V 0 bases, and 5 bases lay outside the gene matches. Germline CDR1 reads SGDLS; CDR2 reads YYNGEE. Written as DNA, the CDR3 is TGTGCCAGCAGCGTAGTTGGCGGGGGTCCAGATACGCAGTATTTT. This codes for CASSVVGGGPDTQYF.

This chain connects TRBV9 to TRBJ2-1, with 7 bases lining up with TRBD1. Germline V gives CDR1 SGDLS, CDR2 YYNGEE. Trimming at V came to 0 bases and at J to 8 bases, leaving 2 bases not matched to a gene. The CDR3 is 13 residues long. CDR3 DNA sequence: TGTGCCAGCAGCGTAGGACAGGGAGATGAGCAGTTCTTC. It encodes CASSVGQGDEQFF.

This clone was counted a few times. The V call is TRBV7-2, the J call TRBJ2-1; 9 nucleotides line up with TRBD2. The V segment lost 3 bases and the J segment 8 bases; nucleotides outside the gene matches: 8. This CDR3 has 15 amino acids. Per germline, CDR1 SGHTA and CDR2 FQGNSA. The CDR3 loop is CASSFRAGGRYEQFF. The CDR3 DNA is TGTGCCAGCAGCTTTCGCGCGGGAGGGCGGTATGAGCAGTTCTTC. The full variable domain, rest sourced from reference TRBV7-2 and TRBJ2-1, is GAGVSQSPSNKVTEKGKDVELRCDPISGHTALYWYRQSLGQGLEFLIYFQGNSAPDKSGLPSDRFSAERTGGSVSTLTIQRTQQEDSAVYLCASSFRAGGRYEQFFGPGTRLTVL.

The chain combines TRBV19 with TRBJ1-1; D is undetermined. V was trimmed by 0 bases and J by 9 bases, leaving 11 bases between them. Germline-derived CDR1 and CDR2 are LNHDA and SQIVND (reference sequence). The CDR3 sequence is 13 residues long. CDR3 residues: CASSIEDWAQAFF. In nucleotides, the CDR3 is TGTGCCAGTAGTATAGAAGATTGGGCTCAAGCTTTCTTT.

The chain is built from TRBV7-2 and TRBJ2-3; no clear D gene. The CDR3 sequence is 13 residues long. V gave up 2 bases and J gave up 8 bases, with 11 bases separating them. Per the germline V gene, CDR1 is SGHTA and CDR2 is FQGNSA. CDR3 residues: CASSLTVPGTQYF. CDR3 sequence (DNA): TGTGCCAGCAGCTTAACAGTTCCTGGTACGCAGTATTTT.

The count of this clone is one. The chain uses TRBV24-1 and TRBJ2-3; no clear D gene. Germline V gene sequence: CDR1 KGHDR, CDR2 SFDVKD. CDR3 length: 15 residues. V lost 7 bases and J lost 0, with 13 bases in between. Here the CDR3 DNA reads TGTGCCACCAGCAGCCAGCCGACTAGCACAGATACGCAGTATTTT. The encoded protein is CATSSQPTSTDTQYF.

J is TRBJ1-3 and V is TRBV4-2, with 8 bases matching TRBD1. CDR3 length: 15 residues. The junction had 3 bases not matched to a gene; V was cut back by 4 bases and J by 1 base. Germline V gene lookup returns CDR1 LGHNA and CDR2 YNFKEQ. The CDR3 region has the DNA TGTGCCAGCAGCCTAAGACAGGGGTCTGGAAACACCATATATTTT. Protein: CASSLRQGSGNTIYF.

As for this clone: A junction end diverges from the germline sequence, so it may reflect a read error. The chain uses TRBV6-5 and TRBJ2-1; 15 bases fit TRBD2. CDR3 length: 14 amino acids. CDR1 and CDR2 (germline): MNHEY, SVGAGI. The DNA for the CDR3 is TGTGCCAGCAGTTTCGGACTAGCGGGGGGGCAGTTGGTCTTC. Protein product: CASSFGLAGGQLVF.

The genes are TRBV18 and TRBJ2-6; D gene uncertain. Trimming cost V 2 bases and J 2 bases, with 7 bases left between them. The CDR3 runs 15 residues. Germline loops: CDR1 KGHSH, CDR2 LQKENI. CDR3 coding DNA: TGTGCCAGCTCACCAGACAAGGCTGGGGCCAACGTCCTGACTTTC. Its protein product is CASSPDKAGANVLTF.

The V gene is TRBV5-1, the J gene TRBJ1-5, with D tentatively TRBD1 (5 bases). CDR1 is SGHRS, CDR2 YFSETQ, per germline. Deletions cut 3 bases from V and 0 bases from J, with 10 bases between. There are 15 residues in the CDR3. CDR3: CASSSGDSSNQPQHF. DNA for the CDR3: TGCGCCAGCAGCTCAGGAGACAGTAGCAATCAGCCCCAGCATTTT.

This clone was detected a few times. The chain combines TRBV19 with TRBJ2-7; no reliable D call. Germline CDR1 LNHDA, CDR2 SQIVND (reference sequence). There are 11 residues in the CDR3. Trimming removed 5 bases from V and 4 bases from J, with 6 bases in between. CDR3 residues: CASSARYEQYF. The CDR3, as DNA: TGTGCCAGTAGTGCCCGGTACGAGCAGTACTTC.

The rearrangement uses TRBV7-9 and TRBJ1-1, with no clear D. Germline V lookup: CDR1 SEHNR, CDR2 FQNEAQ (reference sequence). V lost 1 base and J 2 bases, leaving 8 bases between the germline ends. The CDR3 has 14 residues. CDR3 sequence: CASSLGTANTEAFF. DNA of the CDR3: TGTGCCAGCAGCTTAGGCACAGCTAACACTGAAGCTTTCTTT.

The chain is built from TRBV6-5 and TRBJ1-5, with D unclear. Germline loops: CDR1 MNHEY, CDR2 SVGAGI. The CDR3 covers 15 residues. With 0 bases removed from V and 3 bases from J, the gap between germline ends came to 9 bases. CDR3 DNA sequence: TGTGCCAGCAGTTACTCGATCGGGGTCAATCAGCCCCAGCATTTT. It yields the protein CASSYSIGVNQPQHF.

This clone has just one count. This chain joins TRBV30 and TRBJ1-2; TRBD1 agrees at 7 bases. Germline V gives CDR1 GTSNPN, CDR2 SVGIG (reference sequence). Trimming removed 4 bases from V and 2 bases from J; junction bases left unmatched: 7. The CDR3 covers 14 residues. The CDR3 nucleotides are TGTGCCTGGAACCCCCTGACAGGGAACTATGGCTACACCTTC. Protein sequence: CAWNPLTGNYGYTF.

The V call is TRBV4-1, the J call TRBJ2-3; the D is unclear. The CDR3 contains 15 residues. Between the trimmed V and J ends, which lost 1 base and 1 base, there was a span of 9 bases. CDR1 and CDR2 (germline): MGHRA, YSYEKL. CDR3 residues: CASSQVVAGTDTQYF. CDR3 in DNA: TGCGCCAGCAGCCAAGTCGTGGCAGGCACAGATACGCAGTATTTT.